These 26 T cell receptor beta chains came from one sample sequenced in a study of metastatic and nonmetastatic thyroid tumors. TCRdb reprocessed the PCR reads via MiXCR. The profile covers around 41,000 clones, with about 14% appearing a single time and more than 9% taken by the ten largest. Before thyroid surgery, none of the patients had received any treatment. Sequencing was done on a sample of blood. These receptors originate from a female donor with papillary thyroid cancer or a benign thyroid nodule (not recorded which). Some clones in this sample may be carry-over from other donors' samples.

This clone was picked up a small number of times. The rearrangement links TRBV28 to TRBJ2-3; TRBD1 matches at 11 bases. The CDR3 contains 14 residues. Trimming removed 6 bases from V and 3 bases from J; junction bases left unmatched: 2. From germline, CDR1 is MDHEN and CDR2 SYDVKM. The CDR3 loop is CASRGDRGTDTQYF. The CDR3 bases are TGTGCCAGCAGAGGGGACAGGGGGACAGATACGCAGTATTTT. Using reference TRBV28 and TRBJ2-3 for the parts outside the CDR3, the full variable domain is DVKVTQSSRYLVKRTGEKVFLECVQDMDHENMFWYRQDPGLGLRLIYFSYDVKMKEKGDIPEGYSVSREKKERFSLILESASTNQTSMYLCASRGDRGTDTQYFGPGTRLTVL.

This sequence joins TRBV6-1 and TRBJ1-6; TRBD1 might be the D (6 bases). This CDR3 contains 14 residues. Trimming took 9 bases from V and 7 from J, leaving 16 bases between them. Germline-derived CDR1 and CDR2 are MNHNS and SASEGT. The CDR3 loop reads CASRQGGANSPLHF. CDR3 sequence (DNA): TGTGCCAGTAGACAAGGGGGGGCAAATTCACCCCTCCACTTT.

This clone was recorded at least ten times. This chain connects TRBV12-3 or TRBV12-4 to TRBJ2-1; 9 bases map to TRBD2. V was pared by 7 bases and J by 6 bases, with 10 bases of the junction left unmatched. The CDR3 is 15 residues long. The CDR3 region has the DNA TGTGCCAGCACCCCCGGGGGTAGCGGGAGCAATGAGCAGTTCTTC. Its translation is CASTPGGSGSNEQFF.

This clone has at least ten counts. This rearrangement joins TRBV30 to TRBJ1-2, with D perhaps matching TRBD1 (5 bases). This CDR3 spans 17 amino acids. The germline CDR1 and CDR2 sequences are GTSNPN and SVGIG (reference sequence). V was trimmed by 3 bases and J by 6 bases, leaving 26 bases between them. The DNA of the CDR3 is TGTGCCTGGAGGAGGTCGTTGGGGGTCCCGTCCTATGATGGCTACACCTTC. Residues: CAWRRSLGVPSYDGYTF.

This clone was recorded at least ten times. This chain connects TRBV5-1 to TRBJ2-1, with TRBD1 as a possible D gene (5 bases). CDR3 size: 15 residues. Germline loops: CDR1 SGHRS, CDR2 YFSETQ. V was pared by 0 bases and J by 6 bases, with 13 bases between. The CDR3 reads CASSLGQGRTNEQFF. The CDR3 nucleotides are TGCGCCAGCAGCTTGGGGCAGGGTCGGACCAATGAGCAGTTCTTC.

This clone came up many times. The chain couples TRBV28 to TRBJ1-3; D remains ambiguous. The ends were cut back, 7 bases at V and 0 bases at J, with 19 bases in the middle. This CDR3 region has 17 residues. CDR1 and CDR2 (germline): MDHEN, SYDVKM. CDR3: CASTLSGLTFSGNTIYF. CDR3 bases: TGTGCCAGCACCCTATCCGGGCTAACCTTCTCTGGAAACACCATATATTTT.

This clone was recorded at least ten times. CDR3 protein: CASSQGGFTDTQYF. CDR3 nucleotides: TGTGCCAGCAGCCAAGGAGGGTTCACAGATACGCAGTATTTT. The chain links TRBV14 to TRBJ2-3; possibly TRBD2 for D (5 bases). This CDR3 contains 14 residues. The V gene's germline CDR1 is SGHDN and CDR2 FVKESK. Trimming shortened V by 1 base and J by 2 bases, and 7 bases separated the two germline ends.

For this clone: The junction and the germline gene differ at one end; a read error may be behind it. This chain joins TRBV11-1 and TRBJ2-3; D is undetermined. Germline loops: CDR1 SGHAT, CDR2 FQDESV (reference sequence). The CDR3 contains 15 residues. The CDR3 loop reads CASSPRQANTDTQYF. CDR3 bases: TGTGCCAGCAGCCCGCGGCAAGCTAACACAGATACACAGTATTTT.

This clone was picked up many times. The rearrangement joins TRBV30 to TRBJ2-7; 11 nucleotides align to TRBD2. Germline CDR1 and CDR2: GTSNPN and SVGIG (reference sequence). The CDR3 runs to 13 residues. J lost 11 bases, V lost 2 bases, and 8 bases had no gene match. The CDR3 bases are TGTGCCTGGAGTTCGGTAGCGGGAGGGCGGAAGTACTTC. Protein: CAWSSVAGGRKYF.

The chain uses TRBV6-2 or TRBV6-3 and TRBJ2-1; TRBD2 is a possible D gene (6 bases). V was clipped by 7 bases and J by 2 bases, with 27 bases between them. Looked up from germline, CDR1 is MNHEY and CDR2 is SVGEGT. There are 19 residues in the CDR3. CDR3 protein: CASTDRWGVSGGTYNEQFF. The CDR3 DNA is TGTGCCAGCACCGACAGATGGGGAGTATCTGGAGGGACCTACAATGAGCAGTTCTTC.

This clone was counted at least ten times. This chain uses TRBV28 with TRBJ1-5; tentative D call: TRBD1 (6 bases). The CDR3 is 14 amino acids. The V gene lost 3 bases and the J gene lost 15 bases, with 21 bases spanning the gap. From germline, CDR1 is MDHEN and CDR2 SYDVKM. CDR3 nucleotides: TGTGCCAGCAGTTTCTCGGGGGGCACTGAACGTCGGCATTTT. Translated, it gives CASSFSGGTERRHF.

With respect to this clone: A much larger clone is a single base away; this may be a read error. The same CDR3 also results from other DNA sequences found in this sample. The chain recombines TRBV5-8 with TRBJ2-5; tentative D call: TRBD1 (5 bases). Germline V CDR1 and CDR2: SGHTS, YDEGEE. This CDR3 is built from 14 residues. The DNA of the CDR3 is TGTGCAAGCAGCTTGGGGCCAGGGAAAGAGACCCAGTACTTC. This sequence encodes CASSLGPGKETQYF.

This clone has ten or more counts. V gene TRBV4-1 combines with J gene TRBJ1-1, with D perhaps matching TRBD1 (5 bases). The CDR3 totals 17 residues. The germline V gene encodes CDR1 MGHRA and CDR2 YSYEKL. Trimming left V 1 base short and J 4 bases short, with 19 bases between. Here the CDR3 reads CASSQGGVGPWGTEAFF. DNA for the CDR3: TGCGCCAGCAGCCAAGGGGGTGTGGGGCCATGGGGCACTGAAGCTTTCTTT.

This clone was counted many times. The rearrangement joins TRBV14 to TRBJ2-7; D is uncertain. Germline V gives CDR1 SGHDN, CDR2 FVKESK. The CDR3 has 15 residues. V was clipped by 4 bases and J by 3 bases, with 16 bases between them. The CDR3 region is CASSLASSYLYEQYF. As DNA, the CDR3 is TGTGCCAGCAGCCTGGCCAGTTCATATCTCTACGAGCAGTACTTC.

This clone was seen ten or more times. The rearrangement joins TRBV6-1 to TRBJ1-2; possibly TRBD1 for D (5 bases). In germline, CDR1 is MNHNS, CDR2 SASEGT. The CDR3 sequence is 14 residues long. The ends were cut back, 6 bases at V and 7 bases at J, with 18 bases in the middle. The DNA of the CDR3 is TGTGCCAGCAGCCAATCCGGGCCCCAGGGTGGCTACACCTTC. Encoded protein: CASSQSGPQGGYTF.

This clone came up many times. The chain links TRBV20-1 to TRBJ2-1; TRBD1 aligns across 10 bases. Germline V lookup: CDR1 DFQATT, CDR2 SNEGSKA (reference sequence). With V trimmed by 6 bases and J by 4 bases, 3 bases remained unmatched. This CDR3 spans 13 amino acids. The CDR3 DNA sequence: TGCAGTGCCAGGGGACAGGGGTACAATGAGCAGTTCTTC. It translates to CSARGQGYNEQFF.

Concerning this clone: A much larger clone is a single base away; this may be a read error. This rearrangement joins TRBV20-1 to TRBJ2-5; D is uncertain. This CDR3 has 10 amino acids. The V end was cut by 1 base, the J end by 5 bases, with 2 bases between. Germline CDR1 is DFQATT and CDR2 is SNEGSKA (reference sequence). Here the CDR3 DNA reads TGCAGTGCTAGAGGGGAGACCCAGTACTTC. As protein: CSARGETQYF.

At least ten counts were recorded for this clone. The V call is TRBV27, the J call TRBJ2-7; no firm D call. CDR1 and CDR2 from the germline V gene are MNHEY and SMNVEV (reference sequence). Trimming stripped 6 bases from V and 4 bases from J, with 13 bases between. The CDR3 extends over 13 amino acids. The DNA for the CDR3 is TGTGCCAGCAGCTCCATGGCCGAATACGAGCAGTACTTC. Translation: CASSSMAEYEQYF.

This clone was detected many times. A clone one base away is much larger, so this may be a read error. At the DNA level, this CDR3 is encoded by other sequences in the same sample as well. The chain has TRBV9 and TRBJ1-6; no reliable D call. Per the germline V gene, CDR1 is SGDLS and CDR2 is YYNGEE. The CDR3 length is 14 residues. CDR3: CASSAETRDSPLHF. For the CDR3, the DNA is TGTGCCAGCAGCGCAGAGACGAGGGATTCACCCCTCCACTTC.

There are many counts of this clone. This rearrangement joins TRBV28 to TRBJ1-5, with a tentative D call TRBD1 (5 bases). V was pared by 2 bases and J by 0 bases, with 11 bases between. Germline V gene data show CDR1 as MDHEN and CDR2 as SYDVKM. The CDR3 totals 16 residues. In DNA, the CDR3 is TGTGCCAGCAGTTTAACAGGCGTTTATAGCAATCAGCCCCAGCATTTT. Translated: CASSLTGVYSNQPQHF.

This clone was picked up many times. CDR3 nucleotide sequence: TGTGCCAGCAGTACCGACATCTACGAGCAGTACTTC. Translating gives CASSTDIYEQYF. The chain uses TRBV28 and TRBJ2-7; D unclear. The CDR3 has 12 residues. Trimming removed 5 bases at V and 3 bases at J, with 8 bases between. Germline V gene data show CDR1 as MDHEN and CDR2 as SYDVKM.

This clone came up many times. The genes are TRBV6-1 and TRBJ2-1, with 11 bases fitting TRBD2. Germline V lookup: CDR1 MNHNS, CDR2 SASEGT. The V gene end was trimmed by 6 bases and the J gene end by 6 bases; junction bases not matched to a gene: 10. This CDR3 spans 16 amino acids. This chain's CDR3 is CASSLTLAGGPNEQFF. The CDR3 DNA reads TGTGCCAGCAGCCTAACCCTAGCGGGAGGCCCCAATGAGCAGTTCTTC.

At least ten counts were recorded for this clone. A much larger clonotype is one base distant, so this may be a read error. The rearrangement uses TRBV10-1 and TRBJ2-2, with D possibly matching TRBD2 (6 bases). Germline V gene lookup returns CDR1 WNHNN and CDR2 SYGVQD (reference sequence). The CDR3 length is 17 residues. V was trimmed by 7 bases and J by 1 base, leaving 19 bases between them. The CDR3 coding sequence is TGCGCCAGCACCGGAGCTATAGGTAGCGGGAACACCGGGGAGCTGTTTTTT. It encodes CASTGAIGSGNTGELFF.

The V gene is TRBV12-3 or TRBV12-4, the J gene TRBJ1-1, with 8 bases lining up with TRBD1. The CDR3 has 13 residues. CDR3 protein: CARTLIRTGEAFF. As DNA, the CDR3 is TGTGCAAGAACCCTAATACGGACAGGGGAAGCTTTCTTT.

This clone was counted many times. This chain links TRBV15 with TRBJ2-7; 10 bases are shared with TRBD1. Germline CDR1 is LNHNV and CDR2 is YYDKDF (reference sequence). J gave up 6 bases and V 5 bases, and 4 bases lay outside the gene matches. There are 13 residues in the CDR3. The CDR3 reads CATSPTGGSEQYF. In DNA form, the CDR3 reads TGTGCCACCAGCCCGACAGGGGGCAGCGAGCAGTACTTC.

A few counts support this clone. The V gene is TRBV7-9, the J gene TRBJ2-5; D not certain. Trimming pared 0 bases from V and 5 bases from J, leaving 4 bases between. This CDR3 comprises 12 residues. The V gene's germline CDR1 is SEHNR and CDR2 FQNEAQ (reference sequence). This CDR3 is CASSLAGETQYF. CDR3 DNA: TGTGCCAGCAGCTTAGCTGGCGAGACCCAGTACTTC. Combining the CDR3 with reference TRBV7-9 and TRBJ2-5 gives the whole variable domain DTGVSQNPRHKITKRGQNVTFRCDPISEHNRLYWYRQTLGQGPEFLTYFQNEAQLEKSRLLSDRFSAERPKGSFSTLEIQRTEQGDSAMYLCASSLAGETQYFGPGTRLLVL.